This record concerns one T cell receptor (beta chain) sequence. These data originate in a study of blood T cell repertoires in COVID-19. Study context: Spain, Italy and the United States supplied samples that represented acute and convalescent COVID-19.

The CDR3 consists of 15 residues. The V end was cut by 0 bases, the J end by 7 bases, with 12 bases between. Germline values: CDR1 MNHEY, CDR2 SVGAGI. TCRdb keeps only in-frame clones here, not all; method: immunoSEQ multiplex PCR. The table lists about 150,000 clones, around 84% of them singletons, with around 1.5% in the top ten. The sequence derives from an elderly man with acute or convalescent COVID-19. The chain couples TRBV6-5 to TRBJ2-2; maybe TRBD1 (5 bases). Material for sequencing was peripheral blood. The CDR3 DNA reads TGTGCCAGCAGTTACTCCGCAGGGCCGTACGGGGAGCTGTTTTTT. Translation gives CASSYSAGPYGELFF.